The T cell receptor beta chain described here comes from a study of patients and donors after allogeneic stem cell transplantation (dated by TCRdb to 2019 to 2021). Note on this clonotype: This receptor's antigen is unknown. One base away there is no much larger clone; base qualities are not given.

The CDR3 measures 19 amino acids from cysteine to phenylalanine. The CDR3 DNA has 57 bases and is translated from base 1. CDR1 and CDR2 are read off the germline V gene as KGHDR and SFDVKD. After removal of 7 bases from V and 0 bases from J, the junction retains 16 bases not matched to a gene. Libraries came from RT-PCR. Sequenced using a NextSeq 550. Using fastp trimming at Q25 and MiXCR clonotype assembly, TCRdb reanalyzed the public sequencing data and kept in-frame beta chains. Duplicate CDR3 protein sequences are folded into a single record with the most common DNA and genes. Recorded for this sample are some 960,000 distinct CDR3 sequences; under 20% of them occurred a single time. About 6% of the sample is held by the ten biggest clonotypes.

This clonotype was sampled from a human donor who was either an allogeneic HSCT recipient or a stem cell or donor lymphocyte infusion donor (not recorded which). It is not recorded whose cells these are; they may come from a transplant donor. Sequencing input: blood, either unsorted or a sorted T cell fraction (not recorded which). Here the chain combines TRBV24-1 and TRBJ1-5; TRBD1 fits 8 bases in the junction. The CDR3 region has the sequence CATSRTTGTGGYSNQPQHF. At the DNA level, the sequence is TGTGCCACCAGCCGAACCACCGGGACAGGTGGTTATAGCAATCAGCCCCAGCATTTT.